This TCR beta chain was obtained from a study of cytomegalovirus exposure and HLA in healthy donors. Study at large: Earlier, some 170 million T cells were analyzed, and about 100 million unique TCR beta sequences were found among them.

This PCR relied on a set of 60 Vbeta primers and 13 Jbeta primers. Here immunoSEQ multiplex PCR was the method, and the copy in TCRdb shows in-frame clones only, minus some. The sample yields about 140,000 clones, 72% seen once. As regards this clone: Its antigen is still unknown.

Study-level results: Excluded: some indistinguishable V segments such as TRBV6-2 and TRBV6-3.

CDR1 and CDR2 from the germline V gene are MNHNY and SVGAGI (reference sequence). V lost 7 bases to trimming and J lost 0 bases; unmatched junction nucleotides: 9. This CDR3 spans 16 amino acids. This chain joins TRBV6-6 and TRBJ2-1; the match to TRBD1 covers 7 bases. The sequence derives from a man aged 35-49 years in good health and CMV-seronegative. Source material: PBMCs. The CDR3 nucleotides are TGTGCCAGCAATCGACAGGGTGCCAGCTCCTACAATGAGCAGTTCTTC. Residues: CASNRQGASSYNEQFF.